Below, 20 T cell receptor beta chains from the same sample are listed, as sequenced in a study of cytomegalovirus exposure and HLA in healthy donors (dated by TCRdb to 2016 to 2017). Library method: the immunoSEQ multiplex PCR assay. For the multiplex PCR, a mixture combining 60 forward primers for TCR Vbeta segments and 13 reverse primers for TCR Jbeta segments was used. In its TCRdb copy, this immuneACCESS table keeps in-frame sequences only and misses some clones. Where compared with another copy, unresolved V genes explain less than half of these, and the others have no known cause. Recorded for this sample are about 160,000 clones; about 82% of them occurred a single time. Less than 0.9% of the sample is taken by the ten largest. The specimen was PBMCs. Source of these receptors: a female donor in good health and CMV-seronegative.

CDR3 DNA: TGTGCCAGCAGCCTCAGGGGGCAGCGTGGAAACACCATATATTTT. It specifies CASSLRGQRGNTIYF. J is TRBJ1-3 and V is TRBV7-2, with TRBD1 identical over 8 bases. CDR1 is SGHTA and CDR2 is FQGNSA in the germline V gene. The CDR3 runs 15 residues. Trimming removed 5 bases from V and 3 bases from J; junction bases left unmatched: 6.

This chain uses TRBV9 with TRBJ1-2; 11 positions match TRBD1. V gave up 4 bases and J gave up 7 bases; unmatched junction bases: 15. This CDR3 has 17 amino acids. Germline V gene sequence: CDR1 SGDLS, CDR2 YYNGEE. The CDR3 spells CASSPRGTGGKSGGYTF. The CDR3, as DNA: TGTGCCAGCAGCCCCAGAGGGACAGGGGGGAAATCGGGTGGCTACACCTTC.

This chain uses TRBV11-1 with TRBJ2-5, with D possibly matching TRBD2 (5 bases). CDR3 length: 15 residues. Germline assignment: CDR1 SGHAT and CDR2 FQDESV (reference sequence). The V gene lost 5 bases and the J gene lost 4 bases, with 17 bases spanning the gap. The CDR3 loop reads CASSRGRRFGETQYF. The CDR3 region has the DNA TGTGCCAGCAGCCGTGGTCGGAGGTTCGGAGAGACCCAGTACTTC.

This clone has a handful of counts. V gene TRBV6-5 combines with J gene TRBJ1-1; D call uncertain. The CDR3 consists of 13 residues. Trimming stripped 5 bases from V and 6 bases from J, with 13 bases between. Germline CDR1 and CDR2: MNHEY and SVGAGI. Written as DNA, the CDR3 is TGTGCCAGCAGTGAAAACAGCCCACCTGAAGCTTTCTTT. It encodes CASSENSPPEAFF.

The genes are TRBV6-5 and TRBJ1-2, with TRBD1 identical over 7 bases. J gave up 14 bases and V 0 bases, and 9 bases lay outside the gene matches. This CDR3 contains 13 residues. CDR1 and CDR2 (germline): MNHEY, SVGAGI. As DNA, the CDR3 is TGTGCCAGCAGTTACTCGACCGGACAGGTGGGGACCTTC. Encoded protein: CASSYSTGQVGTF.

The chain links TRBV4-2 to TRBJ2-5; D not certain. The germline V gene has CDR1 LGHNA and CDR2 YNFKEQ. V dropped 1 base and J dropped 5 bases, with 14 bases sitting between them. The CDR3 consists of 15 residues. This CDR3 is CASSQATGSGETQYF. CDR3 nucleotides: TGTGCCAGCAGCCAAGCCACGGGTTCTGGGGAGACCCAGTACTTC.

V usage is TRBV28 and J usage is TRBJ2-5, with 7 bases that match TRBD1. The DNA end is a closer match to TRBJ2-7, so the J assignment may be wrong. This CDR3 is built from 17 residues. Germline lookup yields CDR1 MDHEN and CDR2 SYDVKM. In DNA, the CDR3 is TGTGCCAGCAGTTTGTCCCTTCCCGGGACAGTGGAATACGAGCAGTACTTC. Its protein is CASSLSLPGTVEYEQYF.

CDR3 region: CASSPTSGSHEQYF. The CDR3 nucleotides read TGTGCCAGCAGTCCGACTAGCGGGAGCCACGAGCAGTACTTC. This rearrangement joins TRBV6-6 to TRBJ2-7, with 12 bases identical to TRBD2. CDR3 length: 14 residues. CDR1 is MNHNY and CDR2 is SVGAGI in the germline V gene (reference sequence). V was clipped by 5 bases and J by 5 bases; unmatched bases: 4.

The chain carries TRBV7-2 and TRBJ1-5; D is perhaps TRBD1 (6 bases). The germline gives CDR1 SGHTA, CDR2 FQGNSA. CDR3 length equals 16 residues. V gave up 3 bases and J gave up 6 bases, with 18 bases separating them. The CDR3 coding sequence is TGTGCCAGCAGCTTGAGAACCACAGGGAGTCGTCAGCCCCAGCATTTT. Residues: CASSLRTTGSRQPQHF.

The rearrangement joins TRBV5-1 to TRBJ2-7, with 7 positions matching TRBD2. The CDR3 runs to 12 residues. CDR1 and CDR2 (germline): SGHRS, YFSETQ. After removal of 4 bases from V and 7 bases from J, the junction contained 5 bases not matched to a gene. The CDR3 protein is CASSEGEGEQYF. In DNA form, the CDR3 reads TGCGCCAGCAGCGAAGGGGAGGGGGAGCAGTACTTC.

The chain combines TRBV6-5 with TRBJ2-5, with 13 positions matching TRBD2. The J call may be in error: the DNA end matches TRBJ2-7 better. This CDR3 has 15 residues. CDR1 is MNHEY and CDR2 is SVGAGI in the germline V gene. As DNA, the CDR3 is TGTGCCAGCAGCCGGGGACTAGCGGGAAGTTACGAGCAGTACTTC. It codes for CASSRGLAGSYEQYF.

The chain carries TRBV6-5 and TRBJ2-3, with TRBD2 as a possible D gene (6 bases). V was trimmed by 4 bases and J by 2 bases, leaving 10 bases between them. This CDR3 comprises 14 residues. Germline V lookup: CDR1 MNHEY, CDR2 SVGAGI. This chain's CDR3 is CASSSAGTTDTQYF. The CDR3 nucleotides read TGTGCCAGCAGTTCGGCGGGGACCACAGATACGCAGTATTTT.

The J gene is TRBJ2-2, the V gene TRBV5-4; 10 bases align to TRBD1. Germline loops: CDR1 SGHNT, CDR2 YYREEE (reference sequence). The CDR3 runs 16 residues. The trim removed 2 bases at V and 6 bases at J, leaving 7 bases unmatched. This CDR3 reads CASSFPGTGAPGELFF. The CDR3 DNA sequence: TGTGCCAGCAGCTTCCCCGGGACAGGGGCCCCCGGGGAGCTGTTTTTT.

This chain uses TRBV7-9 with TRBJ2-3, with a possible D match to TRBD2 (6 bases). This CDR3 has 13 amino acids. Germline CDR1 SEHNR, CDR2 FQNEAQ (reference sequence). V was cut by 5 bases and J by 9 bases, with 15 bases left in between. The CDR3 DNA sequence: TGTGCCAGCAGCGAAACGGGACTCCGAACGCAGTATTTT. Translated, it gives CASSETGLRTQYF. The entire variable domain, with the rest obtained from reference TRBV7-9 and TRBJ2-3, is as follows: DTGVSQNPRHKITKRGQNVTFRCDPISEHNRLYWYRQTLGQGPEFLTYFQNEAQLEKSRLLSDRFSAERPKGSFSTLEIQRTEQGDSAMYLCASSETGLRTQYFGPGTRLTVL.

This chain links TRBV12-5 with TRBJ2-1; TRBD2 matches at 8 bases. The CDR3 spans 15 residues. The V gene's germline CDR1 is LGHNT and CDR2 FRNRAP. The ends lost 2 bases at V and 4 bases at J; junction bases unmatched: 4. The CDR3: CASGLWRGVYNEQFF. In DNA, the CDR3 is TGTGCTAGTGGTTTGTGGCGGGGGGTGTACAATGAGCAGTTCTTC.

The V gene is TRBV7-6, the J gene TRBJ1-2, with 7 bases that match TRBD1. Germline lookup yields CDR1 SGHVS and CDR2 FNYEAQ. This CDR3 has 13 residues. V shed 5 bases and J 4 bases; nucleotides not matched to a gene: 4. This chain's CDR3 is CASSQDRAYGYTF. In DNA, the CDR3 is TGTGCCAGCAGCCAAGACAGGGCCTATGGCTACACCTTC.

This clone was seen a handful of times. V and J are TRBV5-4 and TRBJ2-3, with TRBD2 matching 9 bases. This CDR3 has 16 amino acids. The junction had 5 bases not matched to a gene; V was cut back by 0 bases and J by 3 bases. Germline V CDR1 and CDR2: SGHNT, YYREEE (reference sequence). CDR3 nucleotides: TGTGCCAGCAGCTTGGCCAGCGGGGGGACGACAGATACGCAGTATTTT. Translating gives CASSLASGGTTDTQYF.

This sequence joins TRBV2 and TRBJ1-2, with D unresolved. In germline, CDR1 is SNHLY, CDR2 FYNNEI. Trimming pared 1 base from V and 8 bases from J, leaving 11 bases between. CDR3 length: 13 residues. The CDR3, as DNA: TGTGCCAGCAGTGAAGAGGAGGGCAGGGGCTACACCTTC. This encodes CASSEEEGRGYTF.

This rearrangement joins TRBV30 to TRBJ2-5; 8 bases match TRBD2. Germline CDR1 and CDR2: GTSNPN and SVGIG (reference sequence). V trimming: 2 bases; J trimming: 3 bases; junction bases outside the gene matches: 2. This CDR3 region has 13 residues. The CDR3 coding sequence is TGTGCCTGGAGTCGGGGGGGAAAAGAGACCCAGTACTTC. It translates to CAWSRGGKETQYF. The complete variable domain, with remaining parts taken from reference TRBV30 and TRBJ2-5, reads SQTIHQWPATLVQPVGSPLSLECTVEGTSNPNLYWYRQAAGRGLQLLFYSVGIGQISSEVPQNLSASRPQDRQFILSSKKLLLSDSGFYLCAWSRGGKETQYFGPGTRLLVL.

The chain is built from TRBV7-3 and TRBJ2-3, with a tentative D call TRBD1 (6 bases). The ends were cut back, 4 bases at V and 5 bases at J, with 13 bases in the middle. CDR3 length equals 14 residues. CDR1 SGHTA and CDR2 FQGTGA come from the germline V gene. This chain's CDR3 is CASSSTGRGDTQYF. The CDR3 nucleotides are TGTGCCAGCAGCTCCACAGGGAGAGGAGATACGCAGTATTTT.